This is a list of T cell receptor beta chains from one sample in a study of CXCR3-negative and CXCR3-positive naive CD8 T cells. Reprocessing the 5' RACE reads, TCRdb reports a single entry for every CDR3 protein and omits DNA. The sample's table shows about 130,000 distinct CDR3 sequences. The specimen sequenced was naive CXCR3+ CD8+ T cells from blood. All receptors come from a human donor in good health. Some clones in this sample may be carry-over from other donors' samples. CDR3s include the opening cysteine and the closing phenylalanine or tryptophan.

TRBJ2-1	TRBV14	CASSQAQQGWSYNEQFF
TRBJ2-1	TRBV5-1	CASSLELAGTHNEQFF
TRBJ1-1	TRBV7-2	CASRDRGGTEAFF
TRBJ2-1	TRBV20-1	CSARDALQPYPYNEQFF
TRBJ2-1	TRBV29-1	CSGASGTSGGAVYNEQFF
TRBJ2-1	TRBV5-6	CASSLTRYNEQFF
TRBJ2-1	TRBV27	CASSPDRGSYNEQFF
TRBJ1-2	TRBV25-1	CASSEYRDSTGASYTF
TRBJ2-6	TRBV21-1	CASSSPGRVRSGGANVLTF
TRBJ2-3	TRBV29-1	CSILQGFGDTQYF
TRBJ2-1	TRBV7-9	CASSFPPAPINDEQFF
TRBJ2-3	TRBV29-1	CSVSQADTQYF
TRBJ2-1	TRBV6-5	CASSPRQGRLDEQFF
TRBJ1-1	TRBV27	CASYGGTEAFF
TRBJ2-3	TRBV5-1	CASSPSPSADTDTQYF
TRBJ1-4	TRBV15	CATSPGTGASEKLFF
TRBJ1-1	TRBV6-1	CATLVGLSTEAFF
TRBJ2-2	TRBV7-3	CASSPQGNTGELFF
TRBJ2-3	TRBV4-3	CASSARGVLANDMQYF
TRBJ2-2	TRBV4-2	CASSQEWSGSDTGELFF
TRBJ2-7	TRBV28	CASSLSGQGVYEQYF
TRBJ1-5	TRBV7-6	CASSHSITQPQHF
TRBJ1-2	TRBV2	CASSEGQGQAFFYGYTF
TRBJ2-5	TRBV7-9	CASSSQQVLGETQYF
TRBJ1-1	TRBV5-1	CASSLLGQVNTEAFF
TRBJ2-7	TRBV20-1	CSAREGTGSGWQYF
TRBJ2-5	TRBV4-1	CASSPLPGQGMRETQYF
TRBJ2-1	TRBV6-4	CASSDSQGTYNEQFF
TRBJ1-6	TRBV7-2	CASSLGQGPNSPLHF
TRBJ2-7	TRBV20-1	CSARALGLAGVRNEQYF
TRBJ1-1	TRBV7-3	CASSLGAKNTEAFF
TRBJ2-7	TRBV29-1	CSAQDRGYEQCF
TRBJ2-7	TRBV29-1	CSVRGSYEQYF
TRBJ2-5	TRBV29-1	CSVDGLAGEETQYF
TRBJ2-1	TRBV28	CASIGQGSSYNEQFF
TRBJ2-1	TRBV7-3	CASSSPNPSSYNEQFF
TRBJ2-7	TRBV6-5	CASSYGTGDPYEQYF
TRBJ1-1	TRBV14	CASSHLMGGATEAFF
TRBJ2-1	TRBV29-1	CSVDAAHTFNEQFF
TRBJ2-5	TRBV6-5	CASSYPNEETQYF
TRBJ2-1	TRBV7-9	CASSFPARNRGDNEQFF
TRBJ1-1	TRBV29-1	CSVGKGLTGEAFF
TRBJ2-1	TRBV5-1	CASSTSGGAGNEQFF
TRBJ2-3	TRBV6-2/TRBV6-3	CASTKNYGGTDTQYF
TRBJ1-1	TRBV20-1	CSVKGGDRDTEAFF
TRBJ2-1	TRBV29-1	CSVLAERNNEQFF
TRBJ1-2	TRBV7-9	CASSSPGEDYGYTF
TRBJ1-3	TRBV29-1	CSAQDSSGNTIYF
TRBJ1-1	TRBV11-2	CASSASLGGDTEAFF
TRBJ2-6	TRBV6-2/TRBV6-3	CASSYLRTANPGANVLTF
TRBJ1-2	TRBV9	CASSASSYGYGYTF
TRBJ1-2	TRBV10-3	CAISVERSNYGYTF
TRBJ1-2	TRBV4-3	CASSQGGFGYTF
TRBJ2-7	TRBV12-3/TRBV12-4	CASSPGLNSYEQYF
TRBJ2-1	TRBV29-1	CSDLSGRANNEQFF
TRBJ2-2	TRBV5-5	CASSFGWGDSTGELFF
TRBJ1-2	TRBV27	CASSFGGGVSGYTF
TRBJ2-1	TRBV7-8	CASSPSYNEQFF